These 13 T cell receptor beta chains came from one sample sequenced in a study of blood T cell repertoires in COVID-19 (dated by TCRdb to 2019 to 2021). Library generation was performed with the immunoSEQ multiplex PCR assay. TCRdb carries this immuneACCESS record with in-frame sequences only. Its versions omit some clonotypes, under half of them owing to an unresolved V gene in the studies checked, with the rest unexplained. Counted in this sample were under 250,000 clones; over 80% of them appeared once. Of the sample, approximately 1.4% is held by the ten largest clones. The sequencing sample was made of peripheral blood. The receptor set was obtained from a woman in her 40s who had recovered from COVID-19.

V usage is TRBV9 and J usage is TRBJ2-5, with 7 bases that match TRBD1. Germline-derived CDR1 and CDR2 are SGDLS and YYNGEE. After removal of 0 bases from V and 2 bases from J, the junction contained 4 bases not matched to a gene. The CDR3 contains 15 residues. The DNA for the CDR3 is TGTGCCAGCAGCGTAGATGGGACAGAACAAGAGACCCAGTACTTC. Translating gives CASSVDGTEQETQYF.

This clone was seen a handful of times. This sequence joins TRBV28 and TRBJ1-1, with unresolved D. CDR1 MDHEN and CDR2 SYDVKM come from the germline V gene. The CDR3 length is 14 residues. V was clipped by 5 bases and J by 2 bases, with 12 bases between them. This CDR3 is CASSNGQQNTEAFF. The CDR3 DNA sequence: TGTGCCAGCAGTAATGGGCAGCAAAACACTGAAGCTTTCTTT. Using reference TRBV28 and TRBJ1-1 for the parts outside the CDR3, the full variable domain is DVKVTQSSRYLVKRTGEKVFLECVQDMDHENMFWYRQDPGLGLRLIYFSYDVKMKEKGDIPEGYSVSREKKERFSLILESASTNQTSMYLCASSNGQQNTEAFFGQGTRLTVV.

The rearrangement joins TRBV19 to TRBJ1-6; TRBD1 matches at 10 bases. In germline, CDR1 is LNHDA, CDR2 SQIVND (reference sequence). The CDR3 has 13 residues. The V gene end was trimmed by 6 bases and the J gene end by 10 bases; junction bases not matched to a gene: 3. In DNA form, the CDR3 reads TGTGCCAGTAGAGACAGGGGGCAATCACCCCTCCACTTT. It yields the protein CASRDRGQSPLHF.

The chain couples TRBV13 to TRBJ2-2, with D perhaps matching TRBD2 (6 bases). Germline assignment: CDR1 PRHDT and CDR2 FYEKMQ (reference sequence). With 3 bases removed from V and 4 bases from J, the gap between germline ends came to 9 bases. The CDR3 loop spans 14 amino acids. The CDR3 region has the DNA TGTGCCAGCAGCTTCGGGACTTCCACCGGGGAGCTGTTTTTT. It specifies CASSFGTSTGELFF. The whole variable domain, remainder taken from reference TRBV13 and TRBJ2-2, is AAGVIQSPRHLIKEKRETATLKCYPIPRHDTVYWYQQGPGQDPQFLISFYEKMQSDKGSIPDRFSAQQFSDYHSELNMSSLELGDSALYFCASSFGTSTGELFFGEGSRLTVL.

V gene TRBV9 combines with J gene TRBJ2-2; D ambiguous. The germline V and J ends were trimmed by 3 bases and 0 bases, with 6 bases remaining between them. Germline V CDR1 and CDR2: SGDLS, YYNGEE. The CDR3 is 14 residues long. The CDR3 sequence: CASSGRTNTGELFF. The CDR3 DNA follows: TGTGCCAGCAGCGGGCGGACGAACACCGGGGAGCTGTTTTTT.

This sequence joins TRBV7-9 and TRBJ2-1, with D perhaps matching TRBD2 (6 bases). The CDR3 runs to 12 residues. Germline lookup yields CDR1 SEHNR and CDR2 FQNEAQ (reference sequence). V gave up 5 bases and J gave up 15 bases, with 17 bases separating them. CDR3 sequence (DNA): TGTGCCAGCAGCAGCGCCGGGACTTTCCTGTTCTTC. The encoded protein is CASSSAGTFLFF.

The J gene is TRBJ1-3, the V gene TRBV28; possibly TRBD1 for D (6 bases). CDR1 is MDHEN, CDR2 SYDVKM, per germline. The CDR3 covers 15 residues. V was cut by 5 bases and J by 2 bases, with 13 bases left in between. CDR3 sequence reads: CASSTGGGAGNTIYF. The CDR3 DNA is TGTGCCAGCAGTACAGGCGGGGGCGCTGGAAACACCATATATTTT.

In its sample, this clone was seen a few times. This CDR3 is also generated by other DNA sequences in the sample. The genes are TRBV10-3 and TRBJ1-1; perhaps TRBD1 as D (6 bases). CDR1 is ENHRY and CDR2 is SYGVKD in the germline V gene. The CDR3 runs 14 residues. V lost 4 bases and J 3 bases, leaving 12 bases between the germline ends. This chain's CDR3 is CAISAGGRDTEAFF. The CDR3 nucleotides are TGTGCCATCAGTGCGGGGGGGCGGGACACTGAAGCTTTCTTT.

The chain couples TRBV4-2 to TRBJ1-4, with D possibly being TRBD1 (6 bases). The CDR3 runs 16 residues. V shed 4 bases and J shed 6 bases, with 18 bases lying between them. The V gene's germline CDR1 is LGHNA and CDR2 YNFKEQ. The CDR3 protein is CASSPMSQGRYEKLFF. The DNA for the CDR3 is TGTGCCAGCAGCCCCATGAGTCAGGGGCGTTATGAAAAACTGTTTTTT.

The chain joins TRBV6-4 to TRBJ2-1; 8 nucleotides agree with TRBD2. This CDR3 has 15 residues. CDR1 and CDR2 from the germline V gene are MRHNA and SNTAGT. Losses at the gene ends were 0 bases for V and 6 bases for J; bases not matched to a gene: 4. In DNA, the CDR3 is TGTGCCAGCAGTGACTCTAGCGGGGCAGGCAATGAGCAGTTCTTC. Its translation is CASSDSSGAGNEQFF.

This clone was observed a handful of times. The chain links TRBV5-1 to TRBJ2-7; 10 bases are a match to TRBD1. Trimming took 3 bases from V and 7 from J; bases not matched to a gene: 4. CDR1 and CDR2 from the germline V gene are SGHRS and YFSETQ. This CDR3 region has 13 residues. Here the CDR3 reads CASSSGTGVEQYF. DNA for the CDR3: TGCGCCAGCAGCTCCGGGACAGGGGTTGAGCAGTACTTC.

This clone has a count of ten or more. The CDR3 reads CASTVANTGELFF. CDR3 nucleotide sequence: TGTGCCAGCACTGTCGCGAACACCGGGGAGCTGTTTTTT. The chain carries TRBV9 and TRBJ2-2; no clear D gene. Germline V gene sequence: CDR1 SGDLS, CDR2 YYNGEE. The CDR3 totals 13 residues. The V gene lost 6 bases and the J gene lost 0 bases, with 6 bases spanning the gap.

The V and J genes are TRBV28 and TRBJ1-5; 7 bases map to TRBD1. The CDR3 has 14 amino acids. V lost 6 bases, J lost 0 bases, and 2 bases stayed unmatched. CDR1 and CDR2 from the germline V gene are MDHEN and SYDVKM. The CDR3 nucleotides are TGTGCCAGCAGCGGACAGGTTAGCAATCAGCCCCAGCATTTT. Protein: CASSGQVSNQPQHF.